The TCR beta chain under discussion was sequenced for a study of regulatory T cells in long-lasting Graves disease. The study's findings and limits: In persistent patients, shared public clonotypes (2,741) outnumbered those in new patients (roughly 1,000). Persistent disease favored TRBV28, TRBJ1-2 and TRBJ2-5.

The authors built TCR beta libraries using iRepertoire HTBI primers and Arm-PCR of CDR3 regions. TCRdb reprocessed the multiplex PCR reads with MiXCR, giving one entry per CDR3 protein. This table holds over 200,000 distinct CDR3 sequences, 15% to 20% found once. Germline CDR1 SGHNT, CDR2 YYREEE (reference sequence). The CDR3 extends over 15 amino acids. V lost 4 bases and J lost 8; bases outside the gene matches: 12. This clonotype has a handful of counts. Its antigen remains unidentified. Described time point: newly diagnosed GD, antithyroid drugs for less than 3 months. The TCR library used RNA extracted from PBMCs.

The chain joins TRBV5-4 to TRBJ2-1; 7 bases agree with TRBD2. The input for sequencing was peripheral blood mononuclear cells (PBMCs), taken at new diagnosis, from a patient treated with antithyroid drugs. This receptor was taken from a female donor with Graves disease. DNA for the CDR3: TGTGCCAGCAGCCCTAGGACTAGTTACGAGGATGAGCAGTTCTTC. Encoded protein: CASSPRTSYEDEQFF.